The 19 T cell receptor beta chains presented below share a single source sample, sequenced in a study of blood T cells in healthy people across ages. Next came a second PCR, run for about 6 to 12 cycles, which used a sample-barcoded 5' primer along with a J-beta primer mix. Via MiXCR, TCRdb re-called the 5' RACE reads, giving one row per CDR3 protein. This sample has 1,300,000 or so distinct CDR3 sequences, with 59% found just once. The sequenced sample was blood. The receptors derive from a man between 18 and 29 years old in good health.

This clonotype occurred once. The chain couples TRBV11-3 to TRBJ2-1; 10 bases line up with TRBD2. The germline CDR1 and CDR2 sequences are SGHNT and YENEEA. The V and J ends lost 3 bases and 8 bases, in that order; junction bases with no gene match: 7. The CDR3 is 15 amino acids. The CDR3 DNA reads as TGTGCCAGCAGCTTGAGTAGCGGGGGGAAAGATGAGCAGTTCTTC. Residues: CASSLSSGGKDEQFF.

The CDR3 nucleotides are TGTGCCAGCAGCGTTAGCGGGATATCCTACGAGCAGTACTTC. Its protein product is CASSVSGISYEQYF. The rearrangement links TRBV13 to TRBJ2-7; 8 nucleotides align to TRBD2. From germline, CDR1 is PRHDT and CDR2 FYEKMQ (reference sequence). V trimming: 5 bases; J trimming: 1 base; junction bases outside the gene matches: 4. This CDR3 region has 14 residues.

The rearrangement joins TRBV4-1 to TRBJ1-1, with 7 positions matching TRBD1. The CDR3 spans 15 residues. V shed 4 bases, J shed 3 bases, and the junction held 8 bases outside the gene matches. CDR1 and CDR2 (germline): MGHRA, YSYEKL. CDR3 in DNA: TGCGCCAGCAGCCGCCCGACAGGGAGGGACACTGAAGCTTTCTTT. It codes for CASSRPTGRDTEAFF.

This clonotype came up a few times. The V gene is TRBV30, the J gene TRBJ2-7; no clear D gene. Trimming took 4 bases from V and 2 from J, leaving 18 bases between them. The CDR3 runs 15 residues. From germline, CDR1 is GTSNPN and CDR2 SVGIG (reference sequence). The CDR3 nucleotides read TGTGCCTGGAACCTCGACAAGAGGTCGACCTACGAGCAGTACTTC. Translation: CAWNLDKRSTYEQYF.

CDR3 sequence reads: CASSHKEPGRPRTDTQYF. The CDR3 DNA is TGTGCCAGCAGCCATAAAGAACCGGGACGACCTCGCACAGATACGCAGTATTTT. J is TRBJ2-3 and V is TRBV27, with D possibly called TRBD1 or TRBD2 (5 bases each). Germline CDR1 is MNHEY and CDR2 is SMNVEV (reference sequence). This CDR3 has 18 residues. V was shortened by 6 bases and J by 1 base, with 23 bases between the two germline ends.

The chain combines TRBV27 with TRBJ2-1; tentatively, D is TRBD2 (5 bases). Germline V gene data show CDR1 as MNHEY and CDR2 as SMNVEV (reference sequence). The CDR3 covers 14 residues. V shed 2 bases and J shed 7 bases, with 12 bases lying between them. The CDR3 sequence is CASSLIGTGNEQFF. CDR3 coding DNA: TGTGCCAGCAGTTTAATTGGAACGGGAAATGAGCAGTTCTTC.

The chain combines TRBV6-6 with TRBJ2-7; D gene unclear. Germline V CDR1 and CDR2: MNHNY, SVGAGI (reference sequence). This CDR3 contains 15 residues. Trimming shortened V by 2 bases and J by 1 base, and 12 bases separated the two germline ends. As DNA, the CDR3 is TGTGCCAGCAGTTACCTTAGGGAAGGGTCCTACGAGCAGTACTTC. It codes for CASSYLREGSYEQYF.

This chain uses TRBV3-1 with TRBJ2-2; D unresolved. The length of the CDR3 is 13 residues. Germline CDR1 reads LGHDT; CDR2 reads YNNKEL (reference sequence). V lost 6 bases, J lost 4 bases, and 9 bases lay in between. The CDR3 nucleotides read TGTGCCAGCAGACAGTCTTCCACCGGGGAGCTGTTTTTT. Translation gives CASRQSSTGELFF.

The V and J genes are TRBV6-2 or TRBV6-3 and TRBJ2-5; TRBD2 matches 11 bases. This CDR3 has 16 residues. V trimming: 4 bases; J trimming: 4 bases; junction bases outside the gene matches: 8. Germline CDR1 is MNHEY and CDR2 is SVGEGT. Here the CDR3 reads CASSWGLADLGETQYF. The CDR3 DNA reads TGTGCCAGCAGTTGGGGACTAGCGGACCTGGGAGAGACCCAGTACTTC.

The chain employs TRBV27 and TRBJ1-2; 8 positions agree with TRBD1. The J segment lost 3 bases and the V segment lost 5 bases, leaving 8 bases of the junction unmatched. The V gene's germline CDR1 is MNHEY and CDR2 SMNVEV (reference sequence). The length of the CDR3 is 15 residues. CDR3 nucleotides: TGTGCCAGCAGTCCTTACAGGGGGTCGGACTATGGCTACACCTTC. As protein: CASSPYRGSDYGYTF.

To note about this clonotype: Germline and junction disagree at one end, which may indicate a read error. This chain uses TRBV28 with TRBJ2-7; D is perhaps TRBD2 (6 bases). Germline V gives CDR1 MDHEN, CDR2 SYDVKM. This CDR3 is 19 amino acids long. The DNA of the CDR3 is TGTGCCGGCAGTTACCCTGCCGGGACTCCCGAGGGCTCCTACAATGAGCAGTACTTC. Protein product: CAGSYPAGTPEGSYNEQYF.

This clonotype occurred a few times. The chain employs TRBV27 and TRBJ2-5, with D perhaps matching TRBD2 (5 bases). The V gene's germline CDR1 is MNHEY and CDR2 SMNVEV (reference sequence). Trimming removed 1 base from V and 5 bases from J, with 17 bases in between. There are 16 residues in the CDR3. The CDR3 nucleotides are TGTGCCAGCAGTTTATTGGCCGGGAATCTAGGGGAGACCCAGTACTTC. The encoded protein is CASSLLAGNLGETQYF.

The V and J genes are TRBV20-1 and TRBJ1-6; tentative D call: TRBD1 (5 bases). The germline V gene encodes CDR1 DFQATT and CDR2 SNEGSKA (reference sequence). V was clipped by 0 bases and J by 7 bases, with 13 bases between them. The CDR3 sequence is 15 residues long. The CDR3 loop reads CSARDLQERNSPLHF. The CDR3 DNA is TGCAGTGCTAGAGATCTACAGGAGAGAAATTCACCCCTCCACTTT.

This clonotype has a count of ten or more. This chain links TRBV20-1 with TRBJ2-7, with TRBD2 matching over 10 bases. This CDR3 spans 14 amino acids. CDR1 and CDR2 from the germline V gene are DFQATT and SNEGSKA (reference sequence). V was clipped by 0 bases and J by 7 bases; unmatched bases: 6. The CDR3 coding sequence is TGCAGTGCTAGAGATACGGCTAGCGGGAGAGAGCAGTACTTC. As protein: CSARDTASGREQYF.

As regards this clonotype: Because the CDR3's place on the DNA is in doubt, the DNA is left out and the CDR3 is given as listed by TCRdb. V usage is TRBV12-3 or TRBV12-4 and J usage is TRBJ1-1. The CDR3 is 14 residues long, counting both termini. Here the CDR3 reads CASSTSRMNTEAFF.

V is TRBV6-5 and J is TRBJ1-1; D gene unclear. This CDR3 region has 14 residues. Germline CDR1 reads MNHEY; CDR2 reads SVGAGI. V lost 7 bases, J lost 0 bases, and 12 bases lay in between. The CDR3 spells CASTGDWMNTEAFF. The CDR3 DNA is TGTGCCAGCACGGGTGATTGGATGAACACTGAAGCTTTCTTT.

The rearrangement uses TRBV27 and TRBJ1-1; D not certain. Trimming removed 7 bases at V and 3 bases at J, with 15 bases between. Germline V lookup: CDR1 MNHEY, CDR2 SMNVEV (reference sequence). The length of the CDR3 is 14 residues. CDR3 loop: CASKDGLIDTEAFF. The CDR3 coding sequence is TGTGCCAGCAAGGATGGGTTAATCGACACTGAAGCTTTCTTT.

This clonotype showed up just a few times. The chain uses TRBV4-2 and TRBJ1-5, with D possibly being TRBD1 (5 bases). V lost 0 bases and J lost 3, with 15 bases in between. The germline V gene has CDR1 LGHNA and CDR2 YNFKEQ. This CDR3 spans 17 amino acids. CDR3 amino acids: CASSQESTVQINQPQHF. In DNA, the CDR3 is TGTGCCAGCAGCCAAGAGTCGACAGTCCAAATCAATCAGCCCCAGCATTTT.

The CDR3 loop reads CASSLPQLQETQYF. The CDR3 DNA reads TGTGCCAGCAGCTTACCACAGCTTCAAGAGACCCAGTACTTC. The chain uses TRBV5-6 and TRBJ2-5, with D unclear. Germline V gene sequence: CDR1 SGHDT, CDR2 YYEEEE. V shed 2 bases and J shed 2 bases, with 10 bases lying between them. This CDR3 region has 14 residues.